This T cell receptor beta chain appears in the sequencing data of a study of blood T cell repertoires in COVID-19 (dated by TCRdb to the early 2020s). Some background on the complete study: Samples covering the acute and convalescent phases of COVID-19 were provided by collaborators in the United States, Italy and Spain. The prospective study material was composed of cDNA or gDNA derived from T cells, B-cell-depleted T cells, or PBMCs. Deeply sampled blood TCRbeta repertoires from subjects exposed to, actively infected with, or recovered from COVID-19 were included in the dataset. A freely available public database, intended as a resource for researchers studying the immune response to SARS-CoV-2, is where the repertoires were released. Samples were obtained from the ongoing ImmuneRACE study (first 160 participants) and from 1,200 or so subjects provided by 6 global collaborators. Nearly every sample came with metadata listing a de-identified subject ID, COVID-19 status, age in years and sex. Where available, HLA class I and class II types were taken from metadata supplied by the sample provider and were not determined by assay-based typing. Summary of the overall study and its limitations: The quantity of clinical and demographic metadata differed by source and by participant and was supplied without curation.

TCRbeta CDR3 regions were amplified from genomic DNA by means of the immunoSEQ Assay, a bias-controlled multiplex PCR. From the authors' description of their analysis: Nucleated cell counts per sample were estimated from amplification of reference gene primers within the assay. Sequence reads were collapsed and filtered to measure the absolute abundance of every unique TCRbeta CDR3 rearrangement. For each sample, productive Simpson clonality was calculated by taking the square root of Simpson's diversity index across productive rearrangements. Held by TCRdb, this immuneACCESS table contains in-frame sequences only and omits some clones. Under half of the omission traces to an unresolved V gene where checked; the cause of the rest is unknown. V and J calls and clone size come straight from that table; D and trimming were deduced from the DNA. The sample yields approximately 140,000 clones; around 81% were counted once. The ten biggest clones cover about 3% of the sample.

The cysteine opens and the phenylalanine closes a CDR3 of 15 amino acids. The sequence is cut down to CDR3 DNA, 45 bases in frame from base 1. Reading the germline V gene gives CDR1 LGHNA and CDR2 YSLEER. Trimming leaves V shorter by 4 bases and J shorter by 1 base, with the junction holding 2 bases beyond the gene matches. About this clone: The target of this receptor is not known. Per-nucleotide qualities are absent, and no much larger clonotype sits a single base away.

Whole blood was collected in K2EDTA tubes by collaborating institutions according to the institutions' own protocols. For TCRbeta analysis, collaborators shipped samples in one of three forms: frozen whole blood, isolated PBMCs, or DNA extracted from either of those sample types. The sequence joins TRBV4-3 to TRBJ2-4, with TRBD1 identical over 9 junction bases. Sequencing was performed on peripheral blood. This TCR derives from a woman in her thirties or forties with active or convalescent COVID-19. The CDR3 loop reads CASSRTGDAKNIQYF. The DNA reads TGCGCCAGCAGCCGGACAGGGGACGCCAAAAACATTCAGTACTTC.